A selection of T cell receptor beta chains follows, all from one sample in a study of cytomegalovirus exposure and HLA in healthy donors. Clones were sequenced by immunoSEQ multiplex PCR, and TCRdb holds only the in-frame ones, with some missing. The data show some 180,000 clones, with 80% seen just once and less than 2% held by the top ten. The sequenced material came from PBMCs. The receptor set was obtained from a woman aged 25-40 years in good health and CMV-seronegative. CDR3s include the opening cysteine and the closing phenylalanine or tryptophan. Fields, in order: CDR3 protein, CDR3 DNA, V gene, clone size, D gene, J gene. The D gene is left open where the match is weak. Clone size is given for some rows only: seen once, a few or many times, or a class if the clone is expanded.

CASRLRGAVGGELFF,TGTGCCAGCAGGCTCCGGGGGGCCGTCGGCGGGGAGCTGTTTTTT,TRBV7-8,.,.,TRBJ2-2
CASSLVLGGTVYF,TGTGCCAGCAGCTTAGTTTTGGGCGGGACAGTTTACTTC,TRBV7-2,.,.,TRBJ2-7
CASRLSGGTGELFF,TGTGCTAGTCGTTTGAGCGGGGGAACCGGGGAGCTGTTTTTT,TRBV12-5,few,TRBD2,TRBJ2-2
CASSLDTGQNIQYF,TGCGCCAGCAGCTTGGATACAGGCCAAAACATTCAGTACTTC,TRBV5-1,.,.,TRBJ2-4
CASSHRTSGAYNEQFF,TGCGCCAGCAGCCATAGGACTAGCGGGGCCTACAATGAGCAGTTCTTC,TRBV5-1,.,TRBD2,TRBJ2-1
CASSLRGENANTGELFF,TGTGCCAGCAGCTTACGGGGGGAGAACGCGAACACCGGGGAGCTGTTTTTT,TRBV7-8,.,TRBD2,TRBJ2-2
CASSSPGQGANEQFF,TGTGCCAGCAGCTCGCCGGGACAGGGGGCGAATGAGCAGTTCTTC,TRBV7-6,.,TRBD1,TRBJ2-1
CATSRGGRGSADTQYF,TGTGCCACCAGCAGAGGAGGGAGGGGGAGCGCAGATACGCAGTATTTT,TRBV15,.,.,TRBJ2-3
CATSRPQGMNTEAFF,TGTGCCACCAGCAGGCCACAGGGAATGAACACTGAAGCTTTCTTT,TRBV15,.,.,TRBJ1-1
CASSLVSGRGEAFF,TGTGCCAGCAGCTTAGTATCGGGGAGGGGTGAAGCTTTCTTT,TRBV7-8,.,.,TRBJ1-1
CSADGQGQFF,TGCAGTGCTGACGGACAGGGGCAGTTCTTC,TRBV20-1,once,TRBD1,TRBJ2-1